Included here is one T cell receptor beta chain sequence, with context. Its antigen is not known. This specimen comes from a study of glioma-infiltrating T cells after dendritic cell vaccination. Study information: Treatment, given 2003 to 2012, was autologous tumor lysate-pulsed dendritic cell vaccination.

Broader study findings: TCR clonality showed no direct relationship with survival.

Amplification used 60 V beta primers and 13 J beta primers. The repertoire was sequenced with immunoSEQ multiplex PCR; TCRdb's copy has only in-frame clones and lacks some. The sample consists of about 100,000 clones, more than 70% of them appearing once. Trimming left V 4 bases short and J 8 bases short, with 6 bases between. The CDR3 is made up of 12 amino acids. Looked up from germline, CDR1 is MRHNA and CDR2 is SNTAGT. The time point is: after dendritic cell vaccination, including at tumor progression/relapse. This TCR was recovered from a human donor with glioblastoma. V gene TRBV6-4 combines with J gene TRBJ1-6; D uncertain. Sequencing used blood, obtained after dendritic cell vaccination. The CDR3, as DNA: TGTGCCAGCAGTGCGAGCGATTCACCCCTCCACTTT. This translates into CASSASDSPLHF.